This T cell receptor (beta chain) was found in a study of shared clonotypes between healthy human individuals. Clones were sequenced by immunoSEQ multiplex PCR, and TCRdb holds only the in-frame ones, with some missing. The sample holds about 2 million clones; 85% to 95% are singletons and the top ten take around 0.13%. Looked up from germline, CDR1 is MNHNY and CDR2 is SVGAGI (reference sequence). Trimming removed 10 bases from V and 5 bases from J; junction bases left unmatched: 8. This CDR3 contains 13 residues. The gene calls are TRBV6-6 and TRBJ2-1; 7 bases are a match to TRBD1. The sample taken for sequencing was naive CD4+ T cells sorted from blood. This sample's subset: CD45RA+ positively selected. The sequence came from a man between 18 and 29 years old in good health. The CDR3 region has the DNA TGTGCCACCTATCAGGGGGTCCACAATGAGCAGTTCTTC. Its protein is CATYQGVHNEQFF.